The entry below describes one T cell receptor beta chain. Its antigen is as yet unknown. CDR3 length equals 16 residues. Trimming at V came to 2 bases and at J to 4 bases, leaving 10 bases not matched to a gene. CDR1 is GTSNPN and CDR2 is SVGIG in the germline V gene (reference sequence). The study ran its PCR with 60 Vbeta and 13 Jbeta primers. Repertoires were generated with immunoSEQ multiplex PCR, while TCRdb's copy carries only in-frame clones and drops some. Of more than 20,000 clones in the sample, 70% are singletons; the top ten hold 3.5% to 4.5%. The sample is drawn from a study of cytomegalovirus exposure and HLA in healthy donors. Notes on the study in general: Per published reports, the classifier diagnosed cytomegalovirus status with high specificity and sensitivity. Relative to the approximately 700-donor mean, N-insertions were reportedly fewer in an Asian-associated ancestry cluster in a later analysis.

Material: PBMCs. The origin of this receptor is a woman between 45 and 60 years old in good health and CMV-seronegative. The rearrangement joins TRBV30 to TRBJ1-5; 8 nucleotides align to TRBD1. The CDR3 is CAWSRSRTGRNQPQHF. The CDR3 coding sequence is TGTGCCTGGAGTAGATCGCGGACAGGGCGGAATCAGCCCCAGCATTTT.